The present T cell receptor (beta chain) was sequenced within a study of blood T cell repertoires in COVID-19. Sequencing used immunoSEQ multiplex PCR; TCRdb keeps in-frame clones, though not all of them. Altogether over 250,000 clones are present, 75% to 90% being singletons, with the ten largest covering 11%. The CDR3 totals 15 residues. The V segment lost 2 bases and the J segment 6 bases; nucleotides outside the gene matches: 7. Germline CDR1 and CDR2: MNHNS and SASEGT. The origin of this receptor is a woman aged 70-85 years with acute or convalescent COVID-19. The rearrangement links TRBV6-1 to TRBJ2-3, with 8 nucleotides matching TRBD1. The sample taken for sequencing was peripheral blood. CDR3 DNA: TGTGCCAGCAGTGAATTCAGGGGGCGCGAGGATACGCAGTATTTT. Its translation is CASSEFRGREDTQYF.